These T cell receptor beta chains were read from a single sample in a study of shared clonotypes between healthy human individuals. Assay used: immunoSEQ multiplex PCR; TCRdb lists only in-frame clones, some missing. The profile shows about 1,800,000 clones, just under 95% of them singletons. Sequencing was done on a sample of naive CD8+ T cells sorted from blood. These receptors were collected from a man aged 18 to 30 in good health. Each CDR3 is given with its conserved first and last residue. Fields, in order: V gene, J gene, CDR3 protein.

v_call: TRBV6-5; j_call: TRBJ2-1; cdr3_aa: CASRDYLDEQFF
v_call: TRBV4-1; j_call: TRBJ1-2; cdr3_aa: CASRHQRTGNYGYTF
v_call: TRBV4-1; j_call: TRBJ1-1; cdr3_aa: CASSQDSAGWTEAFF
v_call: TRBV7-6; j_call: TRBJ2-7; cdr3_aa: CASSLATGSLMVEQYF
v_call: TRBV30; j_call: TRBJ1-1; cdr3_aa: CAWSFLGEAFF
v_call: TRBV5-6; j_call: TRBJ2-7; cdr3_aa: CASSLETGNSYEQYF
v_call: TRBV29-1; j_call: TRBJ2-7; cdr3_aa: CSVLEWAEQYF
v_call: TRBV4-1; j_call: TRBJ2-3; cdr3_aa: CASRAQGEGTDTQYF
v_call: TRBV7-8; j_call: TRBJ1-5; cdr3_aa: CASSEFNSITDQPQHF
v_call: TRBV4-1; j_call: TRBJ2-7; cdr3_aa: CASSQTTAYEQYF
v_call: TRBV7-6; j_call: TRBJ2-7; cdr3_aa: CASSPGITYEQYF
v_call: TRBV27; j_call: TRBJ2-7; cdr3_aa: CASSFVARGSYEQYF
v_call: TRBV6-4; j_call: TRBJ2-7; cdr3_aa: CASTLTDSYEQYF
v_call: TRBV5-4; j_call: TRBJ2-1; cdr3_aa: CASSPGTPGDYNEQFF
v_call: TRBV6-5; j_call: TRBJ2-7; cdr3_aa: CASSYEQGVYEQYF
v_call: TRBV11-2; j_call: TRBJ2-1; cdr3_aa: CASSPSLLAGVGNEQFF
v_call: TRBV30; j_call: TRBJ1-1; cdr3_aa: CAWTLDLGNTEAFF
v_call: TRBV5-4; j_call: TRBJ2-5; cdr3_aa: CASSLLGRAVSEETQYF
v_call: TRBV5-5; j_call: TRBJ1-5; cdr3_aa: CASSFRPGARLDQPQHF
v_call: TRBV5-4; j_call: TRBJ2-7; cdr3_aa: CASSVQGERAYEQYF
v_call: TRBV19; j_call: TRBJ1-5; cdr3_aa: CASSILQVPNQPQHF
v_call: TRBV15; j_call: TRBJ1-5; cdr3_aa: CATSMGTVSNQPQHF
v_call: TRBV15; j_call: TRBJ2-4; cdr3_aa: CATSRDLAGDIQYF
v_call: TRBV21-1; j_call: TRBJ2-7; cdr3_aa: CASSTKTNRTDSYEQYF
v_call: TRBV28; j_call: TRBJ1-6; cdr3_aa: CASSLGQNNSPLHF
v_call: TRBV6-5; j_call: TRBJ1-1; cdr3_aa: CASSSSGLGVEAFF
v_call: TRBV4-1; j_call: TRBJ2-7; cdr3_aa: CASSQEPTSQLAATYEQYF
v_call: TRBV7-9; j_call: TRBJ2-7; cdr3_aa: CASSSTGTGDRYEQYF
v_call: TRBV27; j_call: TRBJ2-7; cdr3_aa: CASSFLGSYEQYF
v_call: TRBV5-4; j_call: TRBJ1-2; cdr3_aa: CASRPRGSIYGYTF
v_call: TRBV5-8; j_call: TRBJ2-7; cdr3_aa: CASSPASDQTFEQYF
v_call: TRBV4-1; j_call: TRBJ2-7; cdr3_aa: CASSQEEGGQGFYEQYF
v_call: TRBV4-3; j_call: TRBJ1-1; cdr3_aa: CASSLLEGDTEAFF
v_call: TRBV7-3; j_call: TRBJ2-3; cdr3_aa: CASSLYGSSTDTQYF
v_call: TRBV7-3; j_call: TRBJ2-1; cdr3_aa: CASRYGNEQFF
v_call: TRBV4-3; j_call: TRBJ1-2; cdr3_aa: CASSLLGAGDGYTF
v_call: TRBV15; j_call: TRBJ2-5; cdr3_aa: CATSLTGGQETQYF
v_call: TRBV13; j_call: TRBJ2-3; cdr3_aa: CASSAPGRGNTDTQYF
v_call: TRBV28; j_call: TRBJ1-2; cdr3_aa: CASNPVPGMNYGYTF
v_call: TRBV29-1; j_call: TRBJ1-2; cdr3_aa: CSVLPEGYYGYTF
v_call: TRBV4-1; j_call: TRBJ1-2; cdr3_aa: CASSQETTVGNGYTF
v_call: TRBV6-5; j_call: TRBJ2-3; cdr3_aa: CASSFASFSTDTQYF
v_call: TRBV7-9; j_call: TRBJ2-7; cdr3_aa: CASSSGTGAYEQYF
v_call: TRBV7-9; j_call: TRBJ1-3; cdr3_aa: CASSLGVLGGSGNTIYF
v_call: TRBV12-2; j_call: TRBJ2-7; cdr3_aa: CASRSKRVMRGCSYEQYF
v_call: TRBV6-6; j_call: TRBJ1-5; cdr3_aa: CASSVNRAPDQPQHF
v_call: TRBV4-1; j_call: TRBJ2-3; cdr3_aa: CASSQVGDTQYF
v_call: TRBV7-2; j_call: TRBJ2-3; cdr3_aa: CASSLARELWTDTQYF
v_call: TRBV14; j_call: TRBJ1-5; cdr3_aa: CASSQDPNQPQHF
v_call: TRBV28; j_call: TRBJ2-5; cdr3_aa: CASSRTSVEKTQYF
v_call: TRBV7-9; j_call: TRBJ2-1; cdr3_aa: CASSWTGGNEQFF
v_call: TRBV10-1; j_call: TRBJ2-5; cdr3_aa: CASSDPGVGETQYF
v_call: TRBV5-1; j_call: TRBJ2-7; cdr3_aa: CASSHDSGTSGPPYEQYF